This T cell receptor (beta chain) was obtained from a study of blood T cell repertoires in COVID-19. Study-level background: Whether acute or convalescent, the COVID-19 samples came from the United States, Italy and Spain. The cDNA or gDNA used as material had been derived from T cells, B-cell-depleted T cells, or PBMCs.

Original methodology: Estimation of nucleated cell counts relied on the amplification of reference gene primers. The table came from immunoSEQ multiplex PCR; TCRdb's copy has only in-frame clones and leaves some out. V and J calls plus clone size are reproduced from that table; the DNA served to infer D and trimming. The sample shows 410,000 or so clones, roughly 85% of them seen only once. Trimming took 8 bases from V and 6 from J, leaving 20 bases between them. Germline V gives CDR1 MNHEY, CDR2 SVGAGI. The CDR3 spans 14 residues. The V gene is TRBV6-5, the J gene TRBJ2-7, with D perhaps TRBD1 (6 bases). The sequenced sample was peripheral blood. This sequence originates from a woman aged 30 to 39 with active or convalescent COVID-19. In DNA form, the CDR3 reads TGTGCCAGCGCCCTCCCGGACAGAGTCGGCGAGCAGTACTTC. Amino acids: CASALPDRVGEQYF.